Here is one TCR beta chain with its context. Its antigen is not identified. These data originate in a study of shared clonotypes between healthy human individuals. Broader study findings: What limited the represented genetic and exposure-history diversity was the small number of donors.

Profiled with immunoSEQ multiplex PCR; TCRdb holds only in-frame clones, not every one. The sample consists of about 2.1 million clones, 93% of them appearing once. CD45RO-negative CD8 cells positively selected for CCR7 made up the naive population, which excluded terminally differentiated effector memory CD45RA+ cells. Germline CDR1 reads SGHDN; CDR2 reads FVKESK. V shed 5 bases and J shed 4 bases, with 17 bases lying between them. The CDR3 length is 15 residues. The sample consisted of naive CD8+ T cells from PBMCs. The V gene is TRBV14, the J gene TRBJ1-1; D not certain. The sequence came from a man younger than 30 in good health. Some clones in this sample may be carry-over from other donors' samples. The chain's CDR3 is CASSEEQYSGTEAFF. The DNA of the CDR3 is TGTGCCAGCAGCGAGGAACAGTATTCTGGCACTGAAGCTTTCTTT.